This T cell receptor beta chain emerged from a study of graft-versus-host responses after intestinal transplantation. Study as a whole: Once they had received anti-thymocyte globulin induction, all recipients took tacrolimus and steroids for approximately 3 years.

Concerning this clone itself: Antigen unknown.

Sequencing used immunoSEQ multiplex PCR; TCRdb keeps in-frame clones, though not all of them. The sample carries roughly 25,000 clones, 70% to 90% recorded once. General study findings and limits: In patients with graft-donor T cell macrochimerism, allograft graft-versus-host to host-versus-graft clonal ratios were high. Among circulating GvH clones, peak levels were associated with early post-transplant declines in HvG clones.

The CDR3 covers 13 residues. The V gene's germline CDR1 is SGHRS and CDR2 YFSETQ. The V segment lost 4 bases and the J segment 7 bases; nucleotides outside the gene matches: 6. This clonotype originated in a human patient who received an intestinal transplant, so some T cells may come from the graft donor. V and J are TRBV5-1 and TRBJ1-1; 8 bases are a match to TRBD1. The input for sequencing was PBMCs, taken around 29 days after intestinal transplant. The CDR3 DNA sequence: TGCGCCAGCAGCACCGGGACAGGTATTGAAGCTTTCTTT. It yields the protein CASSTGTGIEAFF.